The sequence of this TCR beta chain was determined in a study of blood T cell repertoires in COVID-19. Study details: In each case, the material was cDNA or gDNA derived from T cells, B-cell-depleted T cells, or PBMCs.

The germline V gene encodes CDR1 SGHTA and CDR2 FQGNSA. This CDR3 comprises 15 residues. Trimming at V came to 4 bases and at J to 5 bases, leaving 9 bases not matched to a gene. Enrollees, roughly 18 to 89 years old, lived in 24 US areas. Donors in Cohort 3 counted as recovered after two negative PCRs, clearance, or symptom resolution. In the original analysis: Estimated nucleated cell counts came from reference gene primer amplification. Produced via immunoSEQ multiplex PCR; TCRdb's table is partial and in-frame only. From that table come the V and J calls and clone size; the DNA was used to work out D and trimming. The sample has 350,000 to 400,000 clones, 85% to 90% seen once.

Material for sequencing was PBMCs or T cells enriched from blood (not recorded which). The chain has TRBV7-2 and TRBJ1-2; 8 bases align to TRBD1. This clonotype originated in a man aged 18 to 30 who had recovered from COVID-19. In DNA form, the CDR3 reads TGTGCCAGCAGCTCACCGTACAGGGGGGGATATGGCTACACCTTC. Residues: CASSSPYRGGYGYTF. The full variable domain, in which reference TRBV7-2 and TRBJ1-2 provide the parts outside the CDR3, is GAGVSQSPSNKVTEKGKDVELRCDPISGHTALYWYRQSLGQGLEFLIYFQGNSAPDKSGLPSDRFSAERTGGSVSTLTIQRTQQEDSAVYLCASSSPYRGGYGYTFGSGTRLTVV.